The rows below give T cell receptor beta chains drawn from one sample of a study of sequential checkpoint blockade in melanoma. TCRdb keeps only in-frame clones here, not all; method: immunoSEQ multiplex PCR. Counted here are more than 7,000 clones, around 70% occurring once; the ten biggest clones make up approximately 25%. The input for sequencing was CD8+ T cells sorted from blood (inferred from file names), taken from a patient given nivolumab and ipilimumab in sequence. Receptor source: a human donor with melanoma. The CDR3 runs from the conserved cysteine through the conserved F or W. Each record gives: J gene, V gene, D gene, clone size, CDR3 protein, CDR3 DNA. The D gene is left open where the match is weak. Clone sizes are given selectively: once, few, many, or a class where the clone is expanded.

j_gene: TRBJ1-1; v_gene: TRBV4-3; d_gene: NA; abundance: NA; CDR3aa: CASSQARRGTEAFF; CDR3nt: TGCGCCAGCAGCCAAGCCCGACGAGGGACTGAAGCTTTCTTT
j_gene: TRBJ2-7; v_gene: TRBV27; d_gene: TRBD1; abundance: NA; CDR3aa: CASSSRTGLHEQYF; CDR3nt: TGTGCCAGCAGTTCGAGGACAGGGTTACACGAGCAGTACTTC
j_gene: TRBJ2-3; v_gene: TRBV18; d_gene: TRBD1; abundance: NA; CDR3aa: CASSGQGKADTQYF; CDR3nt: TGTGCCAGCTCGGGACAGGGGAAGGCAGATACGCAGTATTTT
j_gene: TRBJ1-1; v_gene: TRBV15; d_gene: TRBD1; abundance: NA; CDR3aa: CATRDRQGAEAEAFF; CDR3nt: TGTGCCACCAGGGACCGACAGGGGGCAGAGGCTGAAGCTTTCTTT
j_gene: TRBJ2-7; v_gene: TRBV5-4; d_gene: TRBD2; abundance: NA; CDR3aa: CASSLRGEPYEQYF; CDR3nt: TGTGCCAGCAGCTTGCGGGGGGAACCCTACGAGCAGTACTTC
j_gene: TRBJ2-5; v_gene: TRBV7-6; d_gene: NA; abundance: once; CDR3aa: CASSPRGVPRETQYF; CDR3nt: TGTGCCAGCAGCCCCCGAGGAGTCCCGCGAGAGACCCAGTACTTC
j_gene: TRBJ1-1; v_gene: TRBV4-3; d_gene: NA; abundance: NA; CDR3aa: CASSQDRETEAFF; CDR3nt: TGCGCCAGCAGCCAAGATCGGGAGACTGAAGCTTTCTTT
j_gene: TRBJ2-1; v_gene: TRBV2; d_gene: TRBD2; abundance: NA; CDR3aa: CARRGGRANNEQFF; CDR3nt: TGTGCCAGGCGTGGCGGGAGGGCCAACAATGAGCAGTTCTTC
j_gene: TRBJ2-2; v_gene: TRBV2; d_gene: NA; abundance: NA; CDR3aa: CASSESTGRDGELFF; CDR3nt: TGTGCCAGCAGTGAAAGCACCGGGAGAGACGGGGAGCTGTTTTTT
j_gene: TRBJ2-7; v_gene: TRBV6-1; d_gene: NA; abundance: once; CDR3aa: CASSAQLGGQYF; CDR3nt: TGTGCCAGCAGTGCCCAATTGGGGGGGCAGTACTTC
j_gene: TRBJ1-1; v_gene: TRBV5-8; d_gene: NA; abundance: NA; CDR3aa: CASSRRGNTEAFF; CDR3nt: TGTGCCAGCAGCCGAAGGGGGAACACTGAAGCTTTCTTT